The following is a T cell receptor (beta chain) sequence with its context. In the original workflow: Reference gene primer amplification yielded estimated nucleated cell counts. Repertoires were generated with immunoSEQ multiplex PCR, while TCRdb's copy carries only in-frame clones and drops some. For V, J and clone size, that table is used; D and trimming come from the DNA. The sample carries about 230,000 clones, approximately 80% recorded once. This entry belongs to a study of blood T cell repertoires in COVID-19. Study details: Samples representing acute and convalescent COVID-19 were sourced from the United States, Italy and Spain. Sources were T cells, B-cell-depleted T cells, or PBMCs; the material itself was cDNA or gDNA.

This CDR3 region has 15 residues. CDR1 LNHDA and CDR2 SQIVND come from the germline V gene (reference sequence). Germline trimming cut 6 bases from V and 0 bases from J; bases unmatched to any gene: 5. The specimen sequenced was peripheral blood. The clonotype originates from a man aged 40-49 years with acute or convalescent COVID-19. The chain is built from TRBV19 and TRBJ2-1; 7 bases map to TRBD2. The CDR3 is CASRQAGSSYNEQFF. The CDR3 DNA follows: TGTGCCAGTAGACAAGCGGGAAGCTCCTACAATGAGCAGTTCTTC.